The clone carrying this T cell receptor (beta chain) was observed a few times. Its antigen is undetermined. The sample originates from a study of T cells in localized non-small cell lung cancer. Whole-study results and caveats: It was uninvolved adjacent lung that showed the highest T cell clonality, exceeding tumor.

The data were produced by immunoSEQ multiplex PCR, yet TCRdb's version contains in-frame clones alone and is incomplete. The sample holds about 1,500 clones, 36% seen once. V dropped 5 bases and J dropped 6; count of bases not matched to a gene: 4. The CDR3 is 14 amino acids. Germline values: CDR1 SGHNT, CDR2 YENEEA. The sample consisted of lung tumor tissue, taken before any cancer treatment. J is TRBJ2-2 and V is TRBV11-3; TRBD2 agrees at 9 bases. The receptor was derived from a woman aged 35-70 years with stage II lung adenocarcinoma. DNA of the CDR3: TGTGCCAGCAGCCCCGGACTAGCGCCCGGGGAGCTGTTTTTT. Protein: CASSPGLAPGELFF. The variable domain in full, completed from reference TRBV11-3 and TRBJ2-2, reads EAGVVQSPRYKIIEKKQPVAFWCNPISGHNTLYWYLQNLGQGPELLIRYENEEAVDDSQLPKDRFSAERLKGVDSTLKIQPAELGDSAVYLCASSPGLAPGELFFGEGSRLTVL.